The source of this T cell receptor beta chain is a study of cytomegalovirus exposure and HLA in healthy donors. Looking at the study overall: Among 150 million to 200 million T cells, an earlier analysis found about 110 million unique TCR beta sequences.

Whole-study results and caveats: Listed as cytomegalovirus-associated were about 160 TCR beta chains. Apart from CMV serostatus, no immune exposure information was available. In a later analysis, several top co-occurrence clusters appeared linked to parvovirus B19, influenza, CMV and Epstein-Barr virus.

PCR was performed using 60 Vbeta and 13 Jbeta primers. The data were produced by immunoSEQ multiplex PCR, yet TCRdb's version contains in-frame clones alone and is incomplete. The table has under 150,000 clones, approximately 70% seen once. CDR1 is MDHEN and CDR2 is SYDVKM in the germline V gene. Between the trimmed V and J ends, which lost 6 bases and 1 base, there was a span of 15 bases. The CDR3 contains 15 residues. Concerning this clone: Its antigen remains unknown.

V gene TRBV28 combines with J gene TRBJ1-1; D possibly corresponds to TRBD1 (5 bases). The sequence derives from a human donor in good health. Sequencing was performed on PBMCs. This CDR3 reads CASRGGVTPNTEAFF. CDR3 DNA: TGTGCCAGCAGGGGGGGGGTCACACCGAACACTGAAGCTTTCTTT.